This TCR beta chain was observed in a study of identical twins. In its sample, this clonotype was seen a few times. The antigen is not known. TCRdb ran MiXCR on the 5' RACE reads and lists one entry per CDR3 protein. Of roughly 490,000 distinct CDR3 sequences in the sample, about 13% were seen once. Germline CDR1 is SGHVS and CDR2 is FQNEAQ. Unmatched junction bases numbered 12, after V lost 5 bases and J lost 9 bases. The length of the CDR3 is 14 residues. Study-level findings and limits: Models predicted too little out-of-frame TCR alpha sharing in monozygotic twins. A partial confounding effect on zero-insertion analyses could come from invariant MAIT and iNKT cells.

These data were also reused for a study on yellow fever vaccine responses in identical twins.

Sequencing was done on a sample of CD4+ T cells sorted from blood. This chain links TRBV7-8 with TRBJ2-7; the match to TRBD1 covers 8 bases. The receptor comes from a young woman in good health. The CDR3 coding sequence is TGTGCCAGCAGCGATTCGCCGGGACAGGCATCGCAGTACTTC. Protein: CASSDSPGQASQYF.